Reported below is one TCR beta chain. Patients at the Seattle site were enrolled during active infection and followed longitudinally. This entry comes from a study of blood T cell repertoires in COVID-19. The method was immunoSEQ multiplex PCR; TCRdb's version includes in-frame clones alone and lacks a portion of them. The data hold a few hundred thousand clones, with about nine tenths observed a single time. Germline V lookup: CDR1 LGHDT, CDR2 YNNKEL (reference sequence). CDR3 length: 14 amino acids. The ends lost 8 bases at V and 2 bases at J; junction bases unmatched: 2. The material sequenced was peripheral blood. The chain links TRBV3-1 (or the pseudogene TRBV3-2) to TRBJ1-3; 11 nucleotides align to TRBD1. This clonotype originated in a woman under 40 with COVID-19, enrolled during active disease. The CDR3 sequence: CASGDRGTGNTIYF. DNA for the CDR3: TGTGCCAGCGGGGACAGGGGGACTGGAAACACCATATATTTT.